This TCR beta chain was sequenced in a study of OX40 agonist ivuxolimab in advanced cancers. About the research overall: Patients were given ivuxolimab, an antibody that agonizes OX40 (CD134). Participants could have had prior anti-PD-1, anti-PD-L1 or anti-CTLA-4 therapy, and around 40% had some.

Comment on this clone: The sample holds other DNA sequences that translate to the same CDR3.

Autoimmune disease history or systemic immunosuppression led to patient exclusion. Patients had blood sampled at baseline and again on cycle 4 day 1 and cycle 7 day 1. The data were produced by immunoSEQ multiplex PCR, yet TCRdb's version contains in-frame clones alone and is incomplete. The table shows tens of thousands of clones, with 75% to 90% occurring only once. The CDR3 is made up of 17 amino acids. Germline CDR1 SQVTM, CDR2 ANQGSEA. Losses at the gene ends were 1 base for V and 0 bases for J; bases not matched to a gene: 3. This chain connects TRBV29-1 to TRBJ2-3, with 14 bases aligning to TRBD2. This TCR derives from an adult with an advanced solid tumor such as melanoma, head and neck, liver or kidney cancer. The sequencing here drew on CD4+ or CD8+ T cells sorted from blood, taken in a trial of the OX40 agonist ivuxolimab. The CDR3 DNA reads TGCAGCGTTGAAGGACTAGCGGGGGGGCTGAGCACAGATACGCAGTATTTT. Its protein product is CSVEGLAGGLSTDTQYF.